This TCR beta chain was sequenced for a study of CD8 T cells in Susac syndrome. The CDR3 runs 17 residues. CDR1 SGHDN and CDR2 FVKESK come from the germline V gene. The V gene end was trimmed by 3 bases and the J gene end by 4 bases; junction bases not matched to a gene: 11. Roughly 0.45 to 1 ug RNA was reverse transcribed with random hexamers. Amplification of TCR beta CDR3 by immunoSEQ multiplex PCR spanned 54 Vbeta and 13 Jbeta. TCRdb passed the immunoSEQ multiplex PCR reads through MiXCR, listing each CDR3 protein once. This table has 150,000 to 200,000 distinct CDR3 sequences, roughly 95% appearing once. Negative isolation was used for CD8+ and CD4+ T cells, and FACS enrichment was applied to TEMRA cells.

The clonotype was recovered from a human donor in good health. The V gene is TRBV14, the J gene TRBJ2-7, with 11 bases fitting TRBD1. The sequencing input was CD4+ T cells from PBMCs. The CDR3 DNA is TGTGCCAGCAGCCAGCATCCCGGACAGGGGGCTTGGTACGAGCAGTACTTC. Translating gives CASSQHPGQGAWYEQYF.